This T cell receptor (beta chain) was found in a study of blood T cell repertoires in COVID-19. Across the whole study: Researchers got acute and convalescent COVID-19 samples from the United States, Italy and Spain. T cells, B-cell-depleted T cells, or PBMCs provided the cDNA or gDNA that served as material.

Original analysis: Amplifying reference gene primers gave estimates of nucleated cell counts. Using immunoSEQ multiplex PCR, the repertoire was profiled, and TCRdb retains in-frame clones only, with some absent. V and J calls and clone size are those listed in that table; D and trimming were worked out from the DNA. The profile shows 95,000 to 100,000 clones, 70% to 90% of them singletons. CDR3 length: 15 residues. Germline CDR1 SGDLS, CDR2 YYNGEE. The V end was cut by 1 base, the J end by 8 bases, with 13 bases between. This clone was found once. V is TRBV9 and J is TRBJ1-6, with D tentatively TRBD1 (6 bases). This TCR was sampled from a woman in her 30s with acute or convalescent COVID-19. The sample taken for sequencing was peripheral blood. CDR3 residues: CASSVRGGGDSPLHF. The CDR3 DNA is TGTGCCAGCAGCGTACGGGGAGGGGGGGATTCACCCCTCCACTTT. The full variable domain, in which reference TRBV9 and TRBJ1-6 provide the parts outside the CDR3, is DSGVTQTPKHLITATGQRVTLRCSPRSGDLSVYWYQQSLDQGLQFLIQYYNGEERAKGNILERFSAQQFPDLHSELNLSSLELGDSALYFCASSVRGGGDSPLHFGNGTRLTVT.